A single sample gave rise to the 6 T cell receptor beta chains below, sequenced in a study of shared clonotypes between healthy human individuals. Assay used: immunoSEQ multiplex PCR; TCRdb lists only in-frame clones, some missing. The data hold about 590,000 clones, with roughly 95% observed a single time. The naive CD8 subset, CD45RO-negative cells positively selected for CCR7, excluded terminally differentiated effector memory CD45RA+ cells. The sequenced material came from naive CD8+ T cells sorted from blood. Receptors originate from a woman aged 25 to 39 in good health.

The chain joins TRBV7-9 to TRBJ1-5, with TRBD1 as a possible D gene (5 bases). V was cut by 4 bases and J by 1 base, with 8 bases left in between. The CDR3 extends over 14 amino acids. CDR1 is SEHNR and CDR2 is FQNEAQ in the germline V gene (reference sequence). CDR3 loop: CASSWGESNQPQHF. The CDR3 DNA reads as TGTGCCAGCAGCTGGGGGGAGAGCAATCAGCCCCAGCATTTT.

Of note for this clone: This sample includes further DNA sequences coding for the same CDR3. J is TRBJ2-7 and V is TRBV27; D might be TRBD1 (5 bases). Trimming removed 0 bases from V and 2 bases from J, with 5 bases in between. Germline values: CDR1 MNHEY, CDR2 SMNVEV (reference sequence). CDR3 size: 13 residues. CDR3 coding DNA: TGTGCCAGCAGTTTATCGGGGCCCTACGAGCAGTACTTC. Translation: CASSLSGPYEQYF.

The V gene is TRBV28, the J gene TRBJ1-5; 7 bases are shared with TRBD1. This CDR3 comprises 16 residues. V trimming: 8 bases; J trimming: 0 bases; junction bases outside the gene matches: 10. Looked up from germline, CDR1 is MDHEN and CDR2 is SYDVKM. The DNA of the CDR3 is TGTGCCAGCGGTATGACAGGGACCGATAGCAATCAGCCCCAGCATTTT. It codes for CASGMTGTDSNQPQHF.

This CDR3 is CSVENDSSYEQYF. The CDR3 DNA reads as TGCAGCGTTGAGAATGACAGCTCCTACGAGCAGTACTTC. The chain recombines TRBV29-1 with TRBJ2-7, with D maybe TRBD1 (5 bases). The CDR3 contains 13 residues. Per the germline V gene, CDR1 is SQVTM and CDR2 is ANQGSEA. V was cut by 3 bases and J by 0 bases, with 9 bases left in between.

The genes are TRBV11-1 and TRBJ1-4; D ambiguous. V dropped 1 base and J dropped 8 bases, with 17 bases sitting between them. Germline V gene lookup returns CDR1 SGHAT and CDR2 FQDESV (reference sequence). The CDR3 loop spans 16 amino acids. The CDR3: CASSLVPGLREEKLFF. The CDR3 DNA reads TGTGCCAGCAGCTTAGTCCCCGGGCTTCGGGAGGAAAAACTGTTTTTT.

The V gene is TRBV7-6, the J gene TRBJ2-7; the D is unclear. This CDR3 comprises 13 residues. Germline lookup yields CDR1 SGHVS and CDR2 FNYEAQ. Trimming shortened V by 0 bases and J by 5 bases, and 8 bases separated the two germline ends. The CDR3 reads CASSLAESHEQYF. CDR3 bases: TGTGCCAGCAGCTTAGCAGAGTCCCACGAGCAGTACTTC.